This T cell receptor beta chain derives from a study of blood T cell repertoires in COVID-19. The overall study: In each case, the material was cDNA or gDNA derived from T cells, B-cell-depleted T cells, or PBMCs.

V shed 6 bases, J shed 6 bases, and the junction held 8 bases outside the gene matches. The germline gives CDR1 SGHVS, CDR2 FQNEAQ. The CDR3 extends over 15 amino acids. Here immunoSEQ multiplex PCR was the method, and the copy in TCRdb shows in-frame clones only, minus some. The table includes 130,000 or so clones, around 89% detected once. This receptor was taken from a man aged 55 to 70 with COVID-19, enrolled during active disease. This rearrangement joins TRBV7-8 to TRBJ1-4, with 9 bases matching TRBD1. The specimen sequenced was peripheral blood. The CDR3 DNA follows: TGTGCCAGCAGAGCCGACAGGGGGTGGGATGAAAAACTGTTTTTT. Amino acid sequence: CASRADRGWDEKLFF.